Listed here is a single T cell receptor (beta chain). This clonotype turned up a few times. Its antigen remains undetermined. No base-level quality is on record; no much larger clone is a single base apart. This specimen belongs to a study of post-analysis software for immune sequencing data (dated by TCRdb to 2014 to 2015). Background for the entire study: Recorded disease courses included relapsing-remitting, secondary progressive and progressive-relapsing multiple sclerosis, with some patients lacking subtype annotation. Patient repertoires were compared against roughly 10 previously published healthy control repertoires from donors aged roughly 6 to 26 years. A subset of samples was prepared in parallel using single-end sample barcoding, then pooled and co-amplified after Illumina adapter ligation.

The library relied on PCR. The sequencing machine was an Illumina HiSeq 2500. Unique molecular identifiers were incorporated into TCR beta cDNA libraries to reduce PCR and sequencing biases. About 500,000 cDNA molecules were obtained per 1 to 10 million input T cells, so each molecule approximated one T cell. The patient libraries were prepared and sequenced using the same protocol as the earlier healthy control dataset. Within a given batch, samples were prepared together, multiplexed and sequenced on the same HiSeq lane. On the authors' methods: Raw barcoded reads were processed with MIGEC, discarding single-read molecular identifier groups before consensus assembly and CDR3 extraction. VDJtools was used for post-analysis of the clonotype tables, and diversity was normalized by down-sampling every dataset to the size of the smallest sample. In repertoire overlap clustering, CDR3 amino acid sequences, but not nucleotide sequences, were matched to correct batch-related cross-sample contamination. TCRdb passed the public sequencing reads through fastp at Q25 and MiXCR, retaining productive beta sequences. Under each unique CDR3 protein, matching rows form one entry showing the most common genes and DNA. The V and J calls shown here were made by TCRdb, not taken from the authors' results. The sample table records a few hundred thousand distinct CDR3 sequences; roughly 35% of these occur just once. 13% of the sample lies in the top ten.

To demonstrate the VDJtools post-analysis software, the study profiled TCR beta repertoires from the peripheral blood of about 13 young patients with multiple sclerosis. The multiple sclerosis patients were children and adolescents ranging in age from roughly 6 to 16 years. Points the paper makes about the study in general: A handful of TRBV segments, including TRBV5-6, TRBV5-1 and TRBV20-1, were significantly more frequent in patients than controls. Normalized Chao1 diversity was significantly lower in multiple sclerosis patients than controls, suggesting substantial peripheral T-cell clonal expansion. When samples were clustered directly using the F measure, samples prepared in the same batch co-clustered strongly, which prompted a batch-effect correction. The multiple sclerosis patient group was slightly younger than the control group.

CDR1 and CDR2, looked up from the germline V gene (reference sequence), are MNHEY and SMNVEV. The junction carries 15 bases between V and J, which are trimmed by 7 bases and 6 bases respectively. The CDR3 starts with the cysteine, ends with the phenylalanine, and has 13 residues. Just the 39-base CDR3 DNA is kept, in frame starting at base 1. The sequencing sample was made of blood. This clonotype was obtained from a girl aged 10 to 17 with multiple sclerosis. The V and J genes are TRBV27 and TRBJ1-2; perhaps TRBD1 is the D gene, with 5 bases matching. CDR3 protein: CASKPQGPDGYTF. The DNA sequence is as follows: TGTGCCAGCAAACCTCAGGGACCCGATGGCTACACCTTC.